This TCR beta chain was profiled in a study of radiation and T cells in renal cell carcinoma. Study details: Nephrectomy followed 15 Gy stereotactic body radiation by 4 weeks.

The CDR3 runs to 15 residues. V dropped 8 bases and J dropped 7 bases, with 21 bases sitting between them. Germline CDR1 reads SEHNR; CDR2 reads FQNEAQ (reference sequence). As to time point: blood 2 weeks post-SBRT. Stated treatment: 15 Gy SBRT to primary tumor, nephrectomy 4 weeks later. Libraries were prepared by immunoSEQ multiplex PCR; TCRdb keeps only in-frame clonotypes and omits some of them. The sample records 150,000 or so clones, around 90% being singletons. This clone was seen only a few times. The source material was blood, sampled from a patient whose treatment included radiotherapy and nephrectomy. This chain connects TRBV7-9 to TRBJ1-5; D may be TRBD1 (6 bases). This TCR came from a woman in her forties or fifties with renal cell carcinoma. The CDR3 protein is CASSKDRQAGQPQHF. The CDR3 region has the DNA TGTGCCAGCTCCAAAGATCGACAGGCGGGACAGCCCCAGCATTTT.